This paragraph reports one T cell receptor (beta chain). The target antigen is unknown. An end of the junction differs from the germline gene, which may be a read error. The CDR3 is 13 amino acids. Germline V gene data show CDR1 as SGHAT and CDR2 as FQNNGV. Unsorted bulk tissue, roughly 20-32 mg of it, served as the source for co-extraction of RNA and DNA. Patients had chronic HBV infection and were treatment-naive. Each tumor specimen held more than 80% viable tumor cells. The sample comes from a study of tumor-infiltrating lymphocytes in primary liver carcinoma. With about 470 ng total RNA as template and a constant-region primer, TCR beta cDNA was made. Employing slightly modified ARM-PCR, three nested multiplex PCR rounds were run, and these gave rise to the TCR beta libraries. The first two PCR rounds used TRBV1-TRBV30 forward primers with a C-beta reverse primer, roughly 11 cycles each. TCRdb re-called the multiplex PCR reads with MiXCR, one entry per CDR3 protein. The table shows about 64,000 distinct CDR3 sequences, with around 64% occurring only once.

Whole-study findings and limits: The overlap of tumor-adjacent and tumor-blood pairs was smaller than that of tumor region pairs. The 250 largest clones made up significantly more of tumor than blood repertoires (p = 0.039).

The chain is built from TRBV11-2 and TRBJ2-5; maybe TRBD2 (6 bases). Sequenced sample: liver tumor tissue from sampling region 4. Subset meaning: tumor region T4, right-lateral pole. The sequence derives from a man between 35 and 55 years old with primary liver carcinoma and hepatitis B virus infection. DNA for the CDR3: TGTGCCGGCAGCTTCTCGGGGGAAGAGACCCAGTACTTC. Translated: CAGSFSGEETQYF.